This T cell receptor beta chain was found in a study of blood T cell repertoires in COVID-19 (dated by TCRdb to 2018 to 2020). Regarding the research as a whole: Samples covering the acute and convalescent phases of COVID-19 were provided by collaborators in the United States, Italy and Spain. The prospective study material was composed of cDNA or gDNA derived from T cells, B-cell-depleted T cells, or PBMCs. Deeply sampled blood TCRbeta repertoires from subjects exposed to, actively infected with, or recovered from COVID-19 were included in the dataset. The repertoires were made available in a free public database intended to serve as a resource for research on the immune response to SARS-CoV-2. Samples came from the ongoing ImmuneRACE study (first 160 participants) plus 1,254 subjects from 6 global collaborators. The sample metadata nearly always contained a de-identified subject ID, COVID-19 status, age in years and sex. Where available, HLA class I and class II types were taken from metadata supplied by the sample provider and were not determined by assay-based typing. The study at large found these results: How much clinical and demographic metadata was included differed by source and by participant, and the metadata was provided uncurated.

TCRbeta CDR3 regions were amplified from genomic DNA by means of the immunoSEQ Assay, a bias-controlled multiplex PCR. The authors processed their data as follows. The number of nucleated cells in each sample was estimated by amplification of reference gene primers within the assay. Sequence reads were collapsed and filtered to measure the absolute abundance of every unique TCRbeta CDR3 rearrangement. For each sample, productive Simpson clonality was calculated as the square root of Simpson's diversity index over productive rearrangements. TCRdb retrieved this table from immuneACCESS and kept in-frame rearrangements only. Not all clones are present; in checked studies, unresolved V genes account for under half, and no reason is known for the remainder. Clone size and the V and J calls come from that table; the DNA yielded D and trimming. The sample table lists fewer than 350,000 clones, approximately 86% of them with a count of one. The ten top clones hold approximately 9.9% of the sample.

On this clone: What this receptor recognizes is not known. Nothing much larger sits one base from this clone, and base qualities are not available.

The CDR3 spans 12 residues, from the cysteine through the phenylalanine. The entry retains the CDR3 DNA only, 36 bases that are in frame from base 1. One collaborating source in Seattle enrolled patients while the patients were actively infected and followed the patients over time throughout the course of disease. Whole blood was collected in K2EDTA tubes by collaborating institutions according to the institutions' own protocols. Collaborator samples were shipped for TCRbeta analysis as frozen whole blood, isolated PBMCs, or DNA extracted from either sample type. This TCR was sampled from a man aged 25-45 years with COVID-19, enrolled during active disease. Sequences were obtained from peripheral blood. The chain is made from TRBV21-1 and TRBJ2-7; TRBD1 reflects the table's D call only, with no check against the DNA. TRBV21-1 is noted as a pseudogene. The CDR3: CASSDDTYEQYF. The DNA sequence follows: TGTGCCAGCAGCGACGACACCTACGAGCAGTACTTC.